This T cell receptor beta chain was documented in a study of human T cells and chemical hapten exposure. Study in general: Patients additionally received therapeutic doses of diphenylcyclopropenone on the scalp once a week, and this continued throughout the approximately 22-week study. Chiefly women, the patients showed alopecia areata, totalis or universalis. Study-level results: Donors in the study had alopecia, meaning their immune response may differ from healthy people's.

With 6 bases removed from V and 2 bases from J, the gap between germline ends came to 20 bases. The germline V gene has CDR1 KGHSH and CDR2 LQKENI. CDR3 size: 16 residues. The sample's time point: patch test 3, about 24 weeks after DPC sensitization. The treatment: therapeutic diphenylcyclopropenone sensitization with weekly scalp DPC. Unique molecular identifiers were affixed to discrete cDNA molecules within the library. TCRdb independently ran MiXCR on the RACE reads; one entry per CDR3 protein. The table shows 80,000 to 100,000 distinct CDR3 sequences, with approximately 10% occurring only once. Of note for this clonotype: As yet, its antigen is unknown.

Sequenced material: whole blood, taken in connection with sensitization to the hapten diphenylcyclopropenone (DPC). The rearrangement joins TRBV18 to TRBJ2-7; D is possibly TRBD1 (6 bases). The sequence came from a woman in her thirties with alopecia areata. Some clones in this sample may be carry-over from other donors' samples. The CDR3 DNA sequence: TGTGCCAGCTCCCTTCTCTCCGTGGGGGCGACCTACGAGCAGTACTTC. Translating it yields CASSLLSVGATYEQYF.